The T cell receptor beta chain under discussion was sequenced for a study of blood T cell repertoires in COVID-19. Germline lookup yields CDR1 SGHRS and CDR2 YFSETQ. V was trimmed by 0 bases and J by 12 bases, leaving 21 bases between them. This CDR3 has 15 amino acids. Here immunoSEQ multiplex PCR was the method, and the copy in TCRdb shows in-frame clones only, minus some. The table shows nearly 110,000 clones, with about 84% occurring only once. Material for sequencing was peripheral blood. The TCR originated in a woman aged 55-70 years with acute or convalescent COVID-19. The chain has TRBV5-1 and TRBJ1-2; D is possibly TRBD1 (5 bases). In DNA, the CDR3 is TGCGCCAGCAGCTTGGGTATGGCGCGACAGAATACTCACACCTTC. Its protein is CASSLGMARQNTHTF.